One and the same sample provided the 16 T cell receptor beta chains below, sequenced in a study of early T cells in non-severe SARS-CoV-2 infection. TCRdb called the 5' RACE reads again in MiXCR, with one record for every CDR3 protein. The sample has about 24,000 distinct CDR3 sequences; 3% to 4% are singletons. The sample consisted of whole blood. All receptors derive from an adult who was a healthcare worker with PCR-confirmed SARS-CoV-2 infection or an uninfected control (not recorded which).

This clonotype was found many times. The CDR3 DNA sequence: TGTGCCACCAGTGATACGACCGGGACTGGGGCCAACGTCCTGACTTTC. It translates to CATSDTTGTGANVLTF. This chain uses TRBV24-1 with TRBJ2-6, with D possibly TRBD2 on 5 matching bases. From germline, CDR1 is KGHDR and CDR2 SFDVKD. The CDR3 length is 16 residues. Trimming removed 3 bases from V and 2 bases from J, with 10 bases in between.

This clonotype appeared many times. The J gene is TRBJ1-1, the V gene TRBV11-3; TRBD1 matches 8 bases. The CDR3 sequence is 14 residues long. CDR1 is SGHNT, CDR2 YENEEA, per germline. J lost 1 base, V lost 4 bases, and 2 bases had no gene match. The CDR3 here is CASSSQGANTEAFF. In DNA form, the CDR3 reads TGTGCCAGCAGCTCGCAGGGGGCGAACACTGAAGCTTTCTTT.

This clonotype was seen repeatedly, ten times or more. The rearrangement links TRBV11-2 to TRBJ2-7, with 15 bases matching TRBD2. The V segment lost 4 bases and the J segment 4 bases; nucleotides outside the gene matches: 5. Germline CDR1 reads SGHAT; CDR2 reads FQNNGV. The CDR3 has 16 residues. The chain's CDR3 is CASSWGTSGRRYEQYF. The CDR3 DNA reads TGTGCCAGCAGCTGGGGGACTAGCGGGAGGCGGTACGAGCAGTACTTC.

This clonotype is medium-sized by share. V usage is TRBV14 and J usage is TRBJ2-3, with no clear D. The CDR3 sequence is 14 residues long. CDR1 is SGHDN, CDR2 FVKESK, per germline. V lost 1 base and J 6 bases, leaving 11 bases between the germline ends. The CDR3 DNA reads TGTGCCAGCAGCCAAGGTTGGGCTGGGGATACGCAGTATTTT. It encodes CASSQGWAGDTQYF.

By share, this clonotype counts as medium-sized (0.01 to 0.1%). The chain couples TRBV6-5 to TRBJ1-6; 8 bases match TRBD1. This CDR3 is built from 16 residues. The J segment lost 2 bases and the V segment lost 7 bases, leaving 7 bases of the junction unmatched. The V gene's germline CDR1 is MNHEY and CDR2 SVGAGI. CDR3 sequence (DNA): TGTGCCAGCACCAGGGGGCGGGTTCCCTATAATTCACCCCTCCACTTT. Translated, it gives CASTRGRVPYNSPLHF.

This clonotype was observed at least ten times. The J gene is TRBJ1-2, the V gene TRBV12-3 or TRBV12-4; TRBD1 aligns across 7 bases. After removal of 3 bases from V and 10 bases from J, the junction contained 8 bases not matched to a gene. This CDR3 contains 13 residues. CDR3 DNA: TGTGCCAGCAGTTTCCCTTCTGGGACAGTCTACACCTTC. It is translated as CASSFPSGTVYTF.

Only a few counts were recorded for this clonotype. V is TRBV15 and J is TRBJ2-5, with no clear D. This CDR3 contains 13 residues. V shed 4 bases and J shed 5 bases, with 11 bases lying between them. The V gene's germline CDR1 is LNHNV and CDR2 YYDKDF (reference sequence). CDR3 nucleotides: TGTGCCACCAGCAAACTACCTAGGGAGACCCAGTACTTC. This codes for CATSKLPRETQYF.

This clonotype was seen ten or more times. The chain combines TRBV29-1 with TRBJ1-1; D unclear. Germline-derived CDR1 and CDR2 are SQVTM and ANQGSEA. V lost 3 bases to trimming and J lost 5 bases, with 4 bases between them. The CDR3 is made up of 10 amino acids. Here the CDR3 DNA reads TGCAGCGTTGAGGGAACTGAAGCTTTCTTT. Encoded protein: CSVEGTEAFF.

In this sample, this clonotype turned up many times. This chain links TRBV7-2 with TRBJ2-7; possible D gene TRBD2, 6 bases. The V gene's germline CDR1 is SGHTA and CDR2 FQGNSA. The V end lost 8 bases, the J end lost 6 bases, and 23 bases lay between the germline ends. The CDR3 is made up of 15 amino acids. This CDR3 is CASVQLALLLAEQYF. The CDR3 DNA sequence: TGTGCCAGCGTCCAACTAGCTCTCCTACTGGCCGAGCAGTACTTC. The whole variable domain, remainder taken from reference TRBV7-2 and TRBJ2-7, is GAGVSQSPSNKVTEKGKDVELRCDPISGHTALYWYRQSLGQGLEFLIYFQGNSAPDKSGLPSDRFSAERTGGSVSTLTIQRTQQEDSAVYLCASVQLALLLAEQYFGPGTRLTVT.

This clonotype was found many times. The chain couples TRBV20-1 to TRBJ2-2; 7 nucleotides line up with TRBD1. CDR3 length: 15 amino acids. V dropped 2 bases and J dropped 4; count of bases not matched to a gene: 7. Germline CDR1 DFQATT, CDR2 SNEGSKA (reference sequence). The CDR3 is CSARLRQGGTGELFF. Written as DNA, the CDR3 is TGCAGTGCTAGACTAAGACAGGGTGGCACCGGGGAGCTGTTTTTT.

This clonotype was picked up many times. This chain links TRBV29-1 with TRBJ1-2; D call uncertain. The CDR3 loop spans 12 amino acids. Per germline, CDR1 SQVTM and CDR2 ANQGSEA. V lost 1 base, J lost 4 bases, and 7 bases lay in between. The CDR3 sequence is CSVEAVSYGYTF. As DNA, the CDR3 is TGCAGCGTTGAAGCAGTTTCCTATGGCTACACCTTC.

This clonotype was seen more than once but under ten times. The chain employs TRBV20-1 and TRBJ2-3; D is ambiguous. The CDR3 extends over 12 amino acids. Trimming shortened V by 0 bases and J by 7 bases, and 8 bases separated the two germline ends. CDR1 is DFQATT and CDR2 is SNEGSKA in the germline V gene (reference sequence). DNA of the CDR3: TGCAGTGCTAGAGATCCGGTAAATACGCAGTATTTT. Protein product: CSARDPVNTQYF.

The chain joins TRBV15 to TRBJ1-4; D unresolved. The ends were cut back, 0 bases at V and 5 bases at J, with 10 bases in the middle. This CDR3 has 15 residues. The germline V gene encodes CDR1 LNHNV and CDR2 YYDKDF (reference sequence). CDR3 in DNA: TGTGCCACCAGCAGAGAGTCGACCCGAAATGAAAAACTGTTTTTT. Its protein product is CATSRESTRNEKLFF. Full variable domain (rest looked up from reference TRBV15 and TRBJ1-4): DAMVIQNPRYQVTQFGKPVTLSCSQTLNHNVMYWYQQKSSQAPKLLFHYYDKDFNNEADTPDNFQSRRPNTSFCFLDIRSPGLGDTAMYLCATSRESTRNEKLFFGSGTQLSVL.

This clonotype turned up a few times. In nucleotides, the CDR3 is TGCAGTGCTAGAGTCTTTGTCCCTAGCACAGATACGCAGTATTTT. This gives the protein CSARVFVPSTDTQYF. J is TRBJ2-3 and V is TRBV20-1; D is uncertain. The germline V gene encodes CDR1 DFQATT and CDR2 SNEGSKA (reference sequence). This CDR3 comprises 15 residues. V was cut by 1 base and J by 0 bases, with 11 bases left in between.

In this sample, this clonotype turned up many times. The rearrangement links TRBV25-1 to TRBJ1-2, with D perhaps matching TRBD1 (6 bases). The CDR3 consists of 14 residues. V was pared by 4 bases and J by 3 bases, with 12 bases between. The germline V gene has CDR1 MGHDK and CDR2 SYGVNS. CDR3 in amino acids: CASSVGQTDYGYTF. CDR3 bases: TGTGCCAGCAGTGTCGGACAGACCGACTATGGCTACACCTTC.

This rearrangement joins TRBV7-2 to TRBJ1-5, with D perhaps TRBD1 (5 bases). The CDR3 length is 16 residues. Germline CDR1 and CDR2: SGHTA and FQGNSA. The V gene lost 5 bases and the J gene lost 8 bases, with 22 bases spanning the gap. The CDR3 reads CASSPSTSPGIEPQHF. Written as DNA, the CDR3 is TGTGCCAGCAGCCCCTCGACTAGTCCAGGGATAGAGCCCCAGCATTTT. The full variable domain, its missing parts supplied by reference TRBV7-2 and TRBJ1-5, is GAGVSQSPSNKVTEKGKDVELRCDPISGHTALYWYRQSLGQGLEFLIYFQGNSAPDKSGLPSDRFSAERTGGSVSTLTIQRTQQEDSAVYLCASSPSTSPGIEPQHFGDGTRLSIL.